A single T cell receptor (beta chain) is shown here with its context. Antigen: not known. This entry comes from a study of long-term antiretroviral therapy in people with HIV. Study results and limitations: In HIV, the repertoires covered a tighter span of CDR3 lengths than in controls. Blood obtained between 2004 and 2017 may reflect older ART regimens.

At the survey level, the v3.0 immunoSEQ assay was run. Each sample aimed for about 35,000-50,000 sequenced T-cell genomes. Sequencing used immunoSEQ multiplex PCR; TCRdb keeps in-frame clones, though not all of them. The data contain some 21,000 clones, about four fifths of them singletons. Researchers secured at least one pre-ART and at least two post-ART PBMC samples from each donor. Germline loops: CDR1 LGHNA, CDR2 YNFKEQ. After removal of 2 bases from V and 0 bases from J, the junction contained 1 base not matched to a gene. CDR3 length: 16 residues. The sequences come from unsorted PBMCs, collected 0.2 years after starting antiretroviral therapy. J is TRBJ2-1 and V is TRBV4-2, with 10 bases aligning to TRBD2. The receptor comes from a woman aged 25 to 45 with HIV. CDR3 sequence: CASSQRTSGSYNEQFF. The CDR3 nucleotides read TGTGCCAGCAGCCAACGGACTAGCGGCTCCTACAATGAGCAGTTCTTC.